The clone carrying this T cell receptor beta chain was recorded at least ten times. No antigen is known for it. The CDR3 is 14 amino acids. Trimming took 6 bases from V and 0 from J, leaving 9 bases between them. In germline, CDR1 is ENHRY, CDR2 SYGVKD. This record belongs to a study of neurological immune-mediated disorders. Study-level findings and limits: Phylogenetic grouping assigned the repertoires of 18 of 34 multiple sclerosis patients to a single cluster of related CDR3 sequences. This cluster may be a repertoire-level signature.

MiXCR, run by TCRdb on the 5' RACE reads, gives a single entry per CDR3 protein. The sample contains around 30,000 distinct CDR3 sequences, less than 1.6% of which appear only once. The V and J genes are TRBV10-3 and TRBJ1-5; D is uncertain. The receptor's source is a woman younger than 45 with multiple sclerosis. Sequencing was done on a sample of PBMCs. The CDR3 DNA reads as TGTGCCATCAGGGACGGTTATAGCAATCAGCCCCAGCATTTT. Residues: CAIRDGYSNQPQHF.